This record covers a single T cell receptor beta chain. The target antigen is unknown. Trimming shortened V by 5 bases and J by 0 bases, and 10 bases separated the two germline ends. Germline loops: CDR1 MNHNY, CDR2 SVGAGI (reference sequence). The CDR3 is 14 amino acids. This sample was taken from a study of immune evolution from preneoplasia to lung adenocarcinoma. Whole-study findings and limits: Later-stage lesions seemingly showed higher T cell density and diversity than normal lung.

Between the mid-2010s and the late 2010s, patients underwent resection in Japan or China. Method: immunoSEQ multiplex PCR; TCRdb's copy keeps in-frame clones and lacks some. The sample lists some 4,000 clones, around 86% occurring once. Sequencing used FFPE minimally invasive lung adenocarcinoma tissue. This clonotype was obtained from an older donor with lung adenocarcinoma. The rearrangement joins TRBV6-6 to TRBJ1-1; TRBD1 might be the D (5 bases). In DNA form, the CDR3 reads TGTGCCAGCAGTCTCCCGGGGCTGAACACTGAAGCTTTCTTT. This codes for CASSLPGLNTEAFF.